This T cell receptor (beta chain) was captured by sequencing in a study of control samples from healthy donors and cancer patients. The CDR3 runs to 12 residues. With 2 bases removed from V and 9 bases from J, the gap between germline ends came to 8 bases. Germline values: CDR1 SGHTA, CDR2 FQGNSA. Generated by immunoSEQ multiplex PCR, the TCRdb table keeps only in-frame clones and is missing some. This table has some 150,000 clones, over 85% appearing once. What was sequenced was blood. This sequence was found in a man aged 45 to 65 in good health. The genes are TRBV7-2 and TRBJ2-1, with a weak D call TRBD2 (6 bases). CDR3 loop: CASSLLGGEQFF. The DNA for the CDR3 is TGTGCCAGCAGCTTACTGGGAGGTGAGCAGTTCTTC.